This entry describes one T cell receptor beta chain. The antigen is unknown. This specimen comes from a study of cytomegalovirus exposure and HLA in healthy donors. Study-wide background: Earlier, some 180 million T cells were analyzed, and 90 million to 140 million unique TCR beta sequences were found among them. Study-wide points: Some V segments could not be told apart, so they were left out, TRBV6-2 and TRBV6-3 among them. Later analysis demonstrated an association between a missense DCLRE1C variant and TCR beta V- and J-gene trimming. The authors assumed roughly uniform sequencing depth across donors for presence/absence analyses.

Deletions cut 2 bases from V and 1 base from J, with 6 bases between. This CDR3 is built from 12 residues. CDR1 is GTSNPN and CDR2 is SVGIG in the germline V gene (reference sequence). Use of 60 Vbeta and 13 Jbeta primers characterized the PCR. Sequencing was performed with immunoSEQ multiplex PCR; in TCRdb, only in-frame clones are kept and a portion is missing. The table includes about 210,000 clones, around 79% detected once. The chain links TRBV30 to TRBJ2-7; maybe TRBD2 (6 bases). This clonotype was sampled from a male donor in good health and CMV-seronegative. Sequenced material: PBMCs. For the CDR3, the DNA is TGTGCCTGGAGTCGGGGGTCCTACGAGCAGTACTTC. It yields the protein CAWSRGSYEQYF.